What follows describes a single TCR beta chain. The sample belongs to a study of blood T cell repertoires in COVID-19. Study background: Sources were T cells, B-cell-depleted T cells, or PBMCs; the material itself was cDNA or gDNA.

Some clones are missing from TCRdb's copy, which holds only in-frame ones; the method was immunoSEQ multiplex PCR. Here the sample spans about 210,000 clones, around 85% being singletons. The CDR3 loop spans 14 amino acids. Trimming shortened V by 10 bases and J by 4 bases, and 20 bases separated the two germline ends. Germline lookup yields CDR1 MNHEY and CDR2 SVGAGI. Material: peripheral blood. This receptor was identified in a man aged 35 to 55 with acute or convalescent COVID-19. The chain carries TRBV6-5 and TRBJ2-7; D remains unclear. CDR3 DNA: TGTGCCATCGAGAGGTGGAGTATGACTTACGAGCAGTACTTC. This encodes CAIERWSMTYEQYF.